This record covers a single T cell receptor beta chain. Its antigen target is currently unknown. Base qualities are not provided; no much larger clone lies one nucleotide away. Each donor gave one peripheral blood draw, roughly 0.12 L on average, collected into heparinised tubes. A BD FACSAria II and a panel including CD45RO, CCR7, CD25, CD127, CD95 and CD27 were used to sort naive, central memory, regulatory and stem cell-like memory CD4+ T cells. Every sorted population had a purity above 95%. PBMCs were isolated immediately by Lymphoprep density gradient centrifugation and stained directly without culture. So that batch effects would be minimized, each experiment stained and sorted samples in pairs, pairing one healthy donor with one patient. This sample is part of a study of beta chain features in type 1 diabetes listed by TCRdb under 2018. About the investigation overall: No differences in mean age, gender distribution, total cell number or subset yield were found between patients and healthy donors. Across all samples, around 99 million sorted cells were examined, and cell number per subset correlated strongly with RNA yield. The study compared TCRB repertoires of sorted circulating CD4+ T cell subsets between recently diagnosed type 1 diabetes patients and matched healthy donors. Regulatory and stem cell-like memory subsets were isolated from only 8 patients and about eight healthy donors, whereas naive and central memory subsets came from all 30 or so donors. Overall study results and their limits: Fewer insertions and more nucleotide deletions at VDJ recombination sites were observed in patients with type 1 diabetes, implying thymic rearrangement abnormalities. The naive, central memory and regulatory TCRB repertoires appeared to resemble one another more closely among patients than among healthy donors. A moderate but significant shortening of TCRB CDR3 length was observed in type 1 diabetes patients in all four CD4+ subsets. Because cDNA was sequenced instead of genomic DNA, activated cells with high expression could be over-represented, although the groups did not differ in activation or CD3 levels. PCR may preferentially amplify shorter templates, but because patient and control samples were amplified and corrected together, any resulting skew would affect both groups equally. Because the HLA sub-analyses included only small numbers of individuals, any influence of HLA type on TCRB rearrangement was left unresolved.

The High Capacity cDNA Reverse Transcription Kit was used to reverse transcribe all of the isolated RNA, meaning that expressed TCRB transcripts were what got sequenced. Naive, central memory and regulatory T cell samples underwent deep immunoSEQ sequencing, averaging around 3.6 million total reads per sample. Sorted cells were lysed in RLT buffer and RNA was extracted with DNase-treated RNeasy Micro or Mini kits, depending on cell number. To prevent cross-contamination, every cell subset was processed on its own, while patient and healthy donor samples were processed together. The immunoSEQ multiplex PCR was used to amplify TCRB sequences from cDNA, generating 87-bp fragments that spanned the CDR3 region. Sequencing of the amplicons was performed on the Illumina HiSeq platform. Per the source publication's procedure: PCR bias was computationally corrected using synthetic template baselines, reads within Hamming distance 2 were collapsed, and singletons that could not be merged were discarded. Reads were aligned against IMGT so that V, D and J genes, CDR3 length and insertions or deletions at six rearrangement sites could be assigned. Within each subset, clonotype counts were normalized to sorted cell number, after which true diversity and Gini coefficients were computed with the tcR R package. The overlap coefficient, calculated on TCRB nucleotide sequences, was used to quantify repertoire sharing. Out-of-frame TCRB sequences from naive cells were analyzed as a proxy for the pre-selection repertoire. TCRdb retrieved this table from immuneACCESS and kept in-frame rearrangements only. Not all clones are present; in checked studies, unresolved V genes account for under half, and no reason is known for the remainder. V and J calls and clone size are copied from that table; D and trimming were computed from the DNA. Across this sample there are roughly 230,000 clones, with more than 9% seen only once. The ten largest account for 0.03% to 0.04% of the sample.

The receptor was derived from a woman aged 18 to 35 in good health. Sequencing was carried out using naive CD4+ T cells from blood. The label giving this sample's cell subset or site can be read as: true naive CD4+ T cells.

The DNA reads as follows: TGCAGCGTCCAGGACAGGGCAGCCACTGAAGCTTTCTTT. This encodes CSVQDRAATEAFF. The chain employs TRBV29-1 and TRBJ1-1, with 8 bases matching TRBD1. Reading the germline V gene gives CDR1 SQVTM and CDR2 ANQGSEA. The germline V end is reduced by 6 bases and the J end by 4 bases; junction bases left unmatched: 7. The CDR3 spans 13 residues, from the cysteine through the phenylalanine. Here the CDR3 DNA is all that survives: 39 bases in frame from base 1.